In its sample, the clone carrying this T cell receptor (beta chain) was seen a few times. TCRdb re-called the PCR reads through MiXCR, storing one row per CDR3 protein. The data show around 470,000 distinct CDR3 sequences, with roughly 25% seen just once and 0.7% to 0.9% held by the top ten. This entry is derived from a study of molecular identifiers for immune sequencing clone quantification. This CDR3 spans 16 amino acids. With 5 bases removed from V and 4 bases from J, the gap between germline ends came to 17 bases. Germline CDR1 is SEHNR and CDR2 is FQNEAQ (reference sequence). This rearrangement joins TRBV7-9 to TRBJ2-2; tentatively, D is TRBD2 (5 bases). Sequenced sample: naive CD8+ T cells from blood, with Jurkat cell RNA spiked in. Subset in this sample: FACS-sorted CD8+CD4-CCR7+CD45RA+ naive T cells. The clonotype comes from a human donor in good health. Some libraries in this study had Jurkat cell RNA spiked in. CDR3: CASSPTSKSPTGELFF. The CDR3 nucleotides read TGTGCCAGCAGCCCAACTAGTAAGAGTCCCACCGGGGAGCTGTTTTTT.